Below, 30 T cell receptor beta chains from the same sample are listed, as sequenced in a study of T cell responses to AZD1222 COVID-19 vaccine. Only in-frame clones appear in the TCRdb table, and some are missing; sequencing was by immunoSEQ multiplex PCR. The sample contains approximately 130,000 clones, roughly 92% of which appear only once. The specimen was peripheral blood, collected on day 0 of AZD1222 vaccination. These receptors all come from an adult in good health.

This clone turned up a few times. The V gene is TRBV12-3 or TRBV12-4, the J gene TRBJ1-2, with 9 bases fitting TRBD1. The trim removed 8 bases at V and 7 bases at J, leaving 5 bases unmatched. The CDR3 spans 12 residues. The CDR3 DNA follows: TGTGCCAGCTCACAGGGGGCGGCTGGCTACACCTTC. This codes for CASSQGAAGYTF.

This clone was detected once. The chain recombines TRBV7-9 with TRBJ1-6; a possible D gene is TRBD1 (5 bases). Germline assignment: CDR1 SEHNR and CDR2 FQNEAQ (reference sequence). V dropped 3 bases and J dropped 7 bases, with 19 bases sitting between them. This CDR3 spans 17 amino acids. The CDR3 protein is CASSFLPGSEDNSPLHF. The CDR3 nucleotides read TGTGCCAGCAGCTTCCTGCCAGGGAGTGAGGACAATTCACCCCTCCACTTT.

This chain uses TRBV5-1 with TRBJ2-7; no clear D gene. Trimming removed 4 bases at V and 0 bases at J, with 8 bases between. Germline lookup yields CDR1 SGHRS and CDR2 YFSETQ. The CDR3 has 13 residues. The CDR3 DNA sequence: TGCGCCAGCAGCCCTCGAGACTCCTACGAGCAGTACTTC. Residues: CASSPRDSYEQYF.

The chain joins TRBV3-1 (or the pseudogene TRBV3-2) to TRBJ1-1; TRBD1 is a possible D gene (6 bases). Germline V gives CDR1 LGHDT, CDR2 YNNKEL (reference sequence). The CDR3 contains 14 residues. Trimming shortened V by 4 bases and J by 7 bases, and 16 bases separated the two germline ends. This chain's CDR3 is CASSRDGEQGEAFF. The CDR3 DNA sequence: TGTGCCAGCAGCCGGGACGGGGAACAGGGTGAAGCTTTCTTT.

The chain employs TRBV5-1 and TRBJ1-4; D not certain. Germline CDR1 is SGHRS and CDR2 is YFSETQ. CDR3 length: 14 amino acids. Trimming pared 0 bases from V and 0 bases from J, leaving 3 bases between. The chain's CDR3 is CASSLDATNEKLFF. As DNA, the CDR3 is TGCGCCAGCAGCTTGGACGCAACTAATGAAAAACTGTTTTTT.

V gene TRBV4-2 combines with J gene TRBJ1-4; unclear D gene. Germline CDR1 reads LGHNA; CDR2 reads YNFKEQ. With 1 base removed from V and 6 bases from J, the gap between germline ends came to 15 bases. The CDR3 length is 16 residues. The chain's CDR3 is CASSQGSRREYEKLFF. The DNA of the CDR3 is TGTGCCAGCAGCCAAGGCTCTAGGAGAGAATATGAAAAACTGTTTTTT.

This chain joins TRBV3-1 (or the pseudogene TRBV3-2) and TRBJ2-2, with 8 bases that match TRBD2. The length of the CDR3 is 18 residues. V gave up 4 bases and J gave up 2 bases; unmatched junction bases: 12. CDR1 and CDR2 from the germline V gene are LGHDT and YNNKEL (reference sequence). In DNA form, the CDR3 reads TGTGCCAGCAGCCGACCCTCGGGAGGGGTTTTTAACACCGGGGAGCTGTTTTTT. It translates to CASSRPSGGVFNTGELFF.

The chain couples TRBV10-3 to TRBJ2-3; 10 bases match TRBD1. This CDR3 has 15 residues. Germline V CDR1 and CDR2: ENHRY, SYGVKD. V was clipped by 4 bases and J by 5 bases; unmatched bases: 6. CDR3 sequence: CAISGPGQGIDTQYF. CDR3 nucleotide sequence: TGTGCCATCAGTGGGCCGGGACAGGGGATAGATACGCAGTATTTT.

The chain links TRBV16 to TRBJ1-1; D unresolved. Between the trimmed V and J ends, which lost 3 bases and 2 bases, there was a span of 10 bases. Germline V lookup: CDR1 KGHSY, CDR2 FQNENV. This CDR3 spans 14 amino acids. The CDR3 is CASSHVLRNTEAFF. The CDR3 DNA reads TGTGCCAGCAGCCATGTCTTACGAAACACTGAAGCTTTCTTT.

The gene calls are TRBV19 and TRBJ2-2; TRBD2 matches 9 bases. The CDR3 has 15 amino acids. V lost 6 bases and J lost 3; bases outside the gene matches: 5. Germline V gives CDR1 LNHDA, CDR2 SQIVND (reference sequence). The CDR3 sequence is CASSSAGGYTGELFF. The CDR3 nucleotides are TGTGCCAGTAGCTCAGCGGGGGGCTACACCGGGGAGCTGTTTTTT.

This chain links TRBV5-1 with TRBJ2-2, with 7 bases aligning to TRBD1. CDR3 length equals 15 residues. V shed 4 bases and J 2 bases; nucleotides not matched to a gene: 5. CDR1 is SGHRS, CDR2 YFSETQ, per germline. The CDR3 sequence is CASSHGTVNTGELFF. CDR3 sequence (DNA): TGCGCCAGCAGCCACGGGACAGTCAACACCGGGGAGCTGTTTTTT.

V usage is TRBV27 and J usage is TRBJ2-5, with D perhaps given as TRBD1 or TRBD2 (5 bases each). V lost 5 bases and J 4 bases, leaving 11 bases between the germline ends. The CDR3 is 13 residues long. The germline V gene has CDR1 MNHEY and CDR2 SMNVEV (reference sequence). CDR3 residues: CASSPRGGETQYF. DNA for the CDR3: TGTGCCAGCAGTCCCCGTGGGGGAGAGACCCAGTACTTC.

The V gene is TRBV10-3, the J gene TRBJ1-3; D is unresolved. The V end was cut by 11 bases, the J end by 0 bases, with 17 bases between. Germline lookup yields CDR1 ENHRY and CDR2 SYGVKD. The CDR3 covers 15 residues. CDR3 sequence (DNA): TGTGCCTCCCGGCCTCCCGGGGACTCTGGAAACACCATATATTTT. Protein sequence: CASRPPGDSGNTIYF.

The chain recombines TRBV19 with TRBJ2-7; D is uncertain. The CDR3 consists of 12 residues. V gave up 6 bases and J gave up 6 bases, with 12 bases separating them. The germline V gene has CDR1 LNHDA and CDR2 SQIVND (reference sequence). Here the CDR3 reads CASRSTLSEQYF. CDR3 bases: TGTGCCAGTAGGTCGACATTAAGCGAGCAGTACTTC.

The chain uses TRBV30 and TRBJ1-5; no clear D. The V end was cut by 0 bases, the J end by 7 bases, with 13 bases between. This CDR3 region has 14 residues. In germline, CDR1 is GTSNPN, CDR2 SVGIG (reference sequence). CDR3 amino acids: CAWSVRGSGQPQHF. The DNA of the CDR3 is TGTGCCTGGAGTGTACGAGGGAGCGGGCAGCCCCAGCATTTT.

The chain is built from TRBV4-1 and TRBJ2-7, with 7 bases lining up with TRBD1. The CDR3 consists of 15 residues. The J segment lost 5 bases and the V segment lost 1 base, leaving 8 bases of the junction unmatched. Per the germline V gene, CDR1 is MGHRA and CDR2 is YSYEKL. The chain's CDR3 is CASSQGDRDSHEQYF. DNA of the CDR3: TGCGCCAGCAGCCAAGGGGACCGGGACAGTCACGAGCAGTACTTC.

The gene calls are TRBV23-1 and TRBJ2-3, with no clear D. TRBV23-1 qualifies as an ORF whose function is uncertain. V was trimmed by 4 bases and J by 6 bases, leaving 14 bases between them. The CDR3 has 14 amino acids. CDR3 protein: CASSPPECRDTQYF. In DNA, the CDR3 is TGCGCCAGCAGTCCCCCGGAGTGCCGGGATACGCAGTATTTT.

The V call is TRBV11-2, the J call TRBJ1-2, with 8 bases fitting TRBD1. The CDR3 is 15 residues long. Unmatched junction bases numbered 5, after V lost 4 bases and J lost 1 base. Germline V CDR1 and CDR2: SGHAT, FQNNGV. CDR3 amino acids: CASSSRDRFNYGYTF. CDR3 in DNA: TGTGCCAGCAGCTCAAGGGACAGGTTTAACTATGGCTACACCTTC.

The J gene is TRBJ2-3, the V gene TRBV10-3, with D tentatively TRBD2 (7 bases). Trimming took 0 bases from V and 5 from J, leaving 18 bases between them. Germline-derived CDR1 and CDR2 are ENHRY and SYGVKD. There are 17 residues in the CDR3. The DNA for the CDR3 is TGTGCCATCAGTGAGTCACTTGGCGGGGGCCAGCAAGATACGCAGTATTTT. It translates to CAISESLGGGQQDTQYF.

The gene calls are TRBV28 and TRBJ1-2, with D possibly TRBD1 on 6 matching bases. V was shortened by 8 bases and J by 8 bases, with 15 bases between the two germline ends. CDR1 and CDR2 (germline): MDHEN, SYDVKM. The CDR3 has 12 amino acids. The CDR3 bases are TGTGCCAGCTACCCCCAGGGGCAAGGCTACACCTTC. It translates to CASYPQGQGYTF.

This chain links TRBV9 with TRBJ1-4; the match to TRBD1 covers 9 bases. The CDR3 sequence is 15 residues long. Germline loops: CDR1 SGDLS, CDR2 YYNGEE. Trimming cost V 4 bases and J 2 bases; bases outside gene matches: 3. The chain's CDR3 is CASSSGTGTNEKLFF. For the CDR3, the DNA is TGTGCCAGCAGCTCGGGGACAGGGACTAATGAAAAACTGTTTTTT.

The genes are TRBV6-2 or TRBV6-3 and TRBJ1-5; D call uncertain. CDR1 is MNHEY, CDR2 SVGEGT, per germline. The CDR3 sequence is 15 residues long. The germline V and J ends were trimmed by 2 bases and 0 bases, with 8 bases remaining between them. The CDR3 spells CASSYAGYSNQPQHF. The DNA of the CDR3 is TGTGCCAGCAGTTACGCGGGGTATAGCAATCAGCCCCAGCATTTT.

The chain carries TRBV29-1 and TRBJ2-7; TRBD2 agrees at 7 bases. The CDR3 is 14 residues long. V trimming: 7 bases; J trimming: 0 bases; junction bases outside the gene matches: 9. Per germline, CDR1 SQVTM and CDR2 ANQGSEA. The CDR3 DNA reads TGCAGCGCCCTAGCGGCCCAAAACTCCTACGAGCAGTACTTC. It specifies CSALAAQNSYEQYF.

The rearrangement joins TRBV5-1 to TRBJ2-7, with D unclear. This CDR3 is built from 13 residues. V gave up 2 bases and J gave up 3 bases, with 9 bases separating them. Germline V gives CDR1 SGHRS, CDR2 YFSETQ. CDR3 DNA: TGCGCCAGCAGCTTTGATTCCTTCTACGAGCAGTACTTC. Protein product: CASSFDSFYEQYF.

The J gene is TRBJ1-2, the V gene TRBV25-1; D unresolved. The CDR3 has 11 amino acids. Germline V gene lookup returns CDR1 MGHDK and CDR2 SYGVNS. V dropped 10 bases and J dropped 1 base, with 7 bases sitting between them. For the CDR3, the DNA is TGTGCCACGAAGGATAACTATGGCTACACCTTC. It codes for CATKDNYGYTF.

The CDR3 nucleotides read TGTGCCAGCAGTTACCGGGTGCCGGGACAGGGGTGGGAGCAGTACTTC. As protein: CASSYRVPGQGWEQYF. This sequence joins TRBV6-5 and TRBJ2-7; 10 bases map to TRBD1. J was trimmed by 7 bases and V by 2 bases; bases with no gene match: 11. The CDR3 loop spans 16 amino acids. CDR1 is MNHEY and CDR2 is SVGAGI in the germline V gene.

The V gene is TRBV19, the J gene TRBJ1-2; D is unclear. CDR1 and CDR2 from the germline V gene are LNHDA and SQIVND (reference sequence). The CDR3 extends over 12 amino acids. The V and J ends lost 3 bases and 3 bases respectively, with 5 bases between them. The CDR3 bases are TGTGCCAGTAGTATCGGGGACTATGGCTACACCTTC. It encodes CASSIGDYGYTF.

This chain uses TRBV3-1 (or the pseudogene TRBV3-2) with TRBJ2-7, with 11 bases lining up with TRBD1. Germline V gives CDR1 LGHDT, CDR2 YNNKEL (reference sequence). The CDR3 consists of 15 residues. V lost 1 base to trimming and J lost 7 bases; unmatched junction nucleotides: 6. The CDR3 coding sequence is TGTGCCAGCAGCCAAGGTGGACAGGGGGCGCGGGAGCAGTACTTC. Encoded protein: CASSQGGQGAREQYF.

The chain recombines TRBV9 with TRBJ1-1; D call uncertain. Germline CDR1 SGDLS, CDR2 YYNGEE. This CDR3 comprises 13 residues. V was cut by 3 bases and J by 1 base, with 7 bases left in between. CDR3 nucleotides: TGTGCCAGCAGCGCAGCCTCGAACACTGAAGCTTTCTTT. Amino acids: CASSAASNTEAFF.

The chain combines TRBV27 with TRBJ2-5; the match to TRBD2 covers 7 bases. V shed 6 bases and J 5 bases; nucleotides not matched to a gene: 9. Germline V CDR1 and CDR2: MNHEY, SMNVEV (reference sequence). The length of the CDR3 is 14 residues. CDR3 residues: CASSSPVGGETQYF. In DNA, the CDR3 is TGTGCCAGCAGCTCCCCAGTGGGGGGGGAGACCCAGTACTTC.